Listed below are T cell receptor beta chains from one sample, sequenced in a study of cytomegalovirus exposure and HLA in healthy donors. The data were produced by immunoSEQ multiplex PCR, yet TCRdb's version contains in-frame clones alone and is incomplete. The sample consists of some 230,000 clones, 75% to 95% of them appearing once. Sequenced sample: PBMCs. Receptor source: a woman aged 18-30 years in good health and CMV-seronegative. CDR3s include the opening cysteine and the closing phenylalanine or tryptophan. Each record gives: J gene, D gene, V gene, clone size, CDR3 protein, CDR3 DNA. D genes are given only for firm matches. For some rows the clone size is stated as once, few or many, or as a class when expanded; others skip it.

j_gene: TRBJ1-3
d_gene: .
v_gene: TRBV30
abundance: .
CDR3aa: CAWSVFRAAGNTIYF
CDR3nt: TGTGCCTGGAGTGTTTTCAGGGCCGCTGGAAACACCATATATTTT

j_gene: TRBJ1-1
d_gene: TRBD1
v_gene: TRBV19
abundance: .
CDR3aa: CASSPTGGRTEAFF
CDR3nt: TGTGCCAGTAGTCCGACAGGGGGAAGGACTGAAGCTTTCTTT

j_gene: TRBJ1-3
d_gene: TRBD1
v_gene: TRBV30
abundance: .
CDR3aa: CAWNRQGRDTIYF
CDR3nt: TGTGCCTGGAATCGACAGGGGAGGGACACCATATATTTT

j_gene: TRBJ1-5
d_gene: .
v_gene: TRBV6-4
abundance: few
CDR3aa: CASSEQANQPQHF
CDR3nt: TGTGCCAGCAGTGAACAGGCTAATCAGCCCCAGCATTTT

j_gene: TRBJ2-5
d_gene: TRBD2
v_gene: TRBV14
abundance: many
CDR3aa: CASSQEAGLNQETQYF
CDR3nt: TGTGCCAGCAGCCAAGAAGCGGGACTTAACCAAGAGACCCAGTACTTC

j_gene: TRBJ1-4
d_gene: .
v_gene: TRBV28
abundance: .
CDR3aa: CASSSGQGPEKLFF
CDR3nt: TGTGCCAGCAGTTCTGGTCAGGGGCCTGAAAAACTGTTTTTT

j_gene: TRBJ1-4
d_gene: .
v_gene: TRBV7-9
abundance: .
CDR3aa: CASSLRGGGEKLFF
CDR3nt: TGTGCCAGCAGCCTGAGGGGAGGTGGGGAAAAACTGTTTTTT

j_gene: TRBJ2-2
d_gene: TRBD1
v_gene: TRBV25-1
abundance: few
CDR3aa: CASSAPGQGAGELFF
CDR3nt: TGTGCCAGCAGTGCGCCGGGACAGGGCGCCGGGGAGCTGTTTTTT

j_gene: TRBJ2-7
d_gene: .
v_gene: TRBV5-4
abundance: .
CDR3aa: CASSPTGVDEQYF
CDR3nt: TGTGCCAGCAGCCCAACCGGGGTCGACGAGCAGTACTTC

j_gene: TRBJ1-1
d_gene: TRBD1
v_gene: TRBV5-1
abundance: .
CDR3aa: CASSLGQGGTEAFF
CDR3nt: TGCGCCAGCAGCCTGGGACAGGGAGGCACTGAAGCTTTCTTT